This T cell receptor beta chain emerged from a study of T cell responses to AZD1222 COVID-19 vaccine. Notes on the study in general: The span of vaccine-associated CD4 TCRs extended across spike, with dominance at 160-218 and 743-854.

Concerning this clone itself: The antigen remains undetermined.

Assay: immunoSEQ multiplex PCR; the TCRdb copy retains only in-frame clones and omits some. Here the sample spans 150,000 to 200,000 clones, less than 90% being singletons. The sample here was peripheral blood, taken on day 0 of AZD1222 vaccination. This TCR was recovered from an adult in good health.

The chain's CDR3 is CASSLDGPQGPGNTIYF. The CDR3, as DNA: TGCGCCAGCAGCCTTGATGGTCCACAGGGTCCTGGAAACACCATATATTTT. The rearrangement joins TRBV5-1 to TRBJ1-3, with D perhaps TRBD1 (6 bases). The length of the CDR3 is 17 residues. Germline CDR1 SGHRS, CDR2 YFSETQ. V lost 4 bases to trimming and J lost 2 bases, with 19 bases between them. Filled out from reference TRBV5-1 and TRBJ1-3, the complete variable domain reads KAGVTQTPRYLIKTRGQQVTLSCSPISGHRSVSWYQQTPGQGLQFLFEYFSETQRNKGNFPGRFSGRQFSNSRSEMNVSTLELGDSALYLCASSLDGPQGPGNTIYFGEGSWLTVV.